A selection of T cell receptor beta chains follows, all from one sample in a study of response to subunit inactivated influenza vaccine. TCRdb independently ran MiXCR on the RT-PCR reads; one entry per CDR3 protein. The data contain under 850,000 distinct CDR3 sequences, less than 20% of them singletons. The sequences come from PBMCs from blood, collected roughly 5 days after vaccination. The origin of the receptors is a man aged 50-59 years who received an inactivated influenza vaccine. Each CDR3 is given with its conserved first and last residue. The D gene is left open where the match is weak. The size entry is marked missing in some rows and otherwise reads once, few, many or a size class.

d_call j_call v_call clone_size cdr3_nt cdr3_aa
TRBD2 TRBJ2-5 TRBV4-3 - TGCGCCAGCAGCCAGGGAACTAGCGGGGGAGAGACCCAGTACTTC CASSQGTSGGETQYF
- TRBJ2-1 TRBV24-1 few TGTGCCACCAGTGATATAAAGCGGAGGAGCTCCTACAATGAGCAGTTCTTC CATSDIKRRSSYNEQFF
TRBD2 TRBJ2-1 TRBV7-2 many TGTGCCAGCAGCTTATTGGGACTAGCAAGCGATGAGCAGTTCTTC CASSLLGLASDEQFF
TRBD1 TRBJ2-1 TRBV7-9 few TGTGCCAGCAGCATCGGACAGGCCATATACAATGAGCAGTTCTTC CASSIGQAIYNEQFF
- TRBJ1-1 TRBV5-1 - TGCGCCAGCAGCTTGGAAGGGGGTTACGGAACTGAAGCTTTCTTT CASSLEGGYGTEAFF
- TRBJ1-1 TRBV12-5 few TGTGCTAGTGCTTCGGACACTGAAGCTTTCTTT CASASDTEAFF
- TRBJ2-5 TRBV6-2/TRBV6-3 - TGTGCCAGCAGTCCGGTCCAACAGAGGCTAAAGGTAGAGACCCAGTACTTC CASSPVQQRLKVETQYF
- TRBJ2-7 TRBV7-2 - TGTGCCAGCAGCTTGCTAGGACGGAGCTACGAGCAGTACTTC CASSLLGRSYEQYF
TRBD1 TRBJ1-6 TRBV12-3/TRBV12-4 few TGCGCCAGCAGGCCCCGACAGGGGGCTAATTCACCCCTCCACTTT CASRPRQGANSPLHF
TRBD2 TRBJ2-3 TRBV20-1 - TGCAGTGATATGCTAGCGGGGGAAGATACGCAGTATTTT CSDMLAGEDTQYF
- TRBJ2-4 TRBV19 - TGTGCCAGTAGTCCCGCGGACAGTAACATTCAGTACTTC CASSPADSNIQYF
- TRBJ2-7 TRBV13 - TGTGCCAGCAGCCAGGGAGCGGTTTATTACGAGCAGTACTTC CASSQGAVYYEQYF
- TRBJ2-1 TRBV5-1 - TGCGCCAGCAGCTTGGATGGGGCGGTTTACAATGAGCAGTTCTTC CASSLDGAVYNEQFF
- TRBJ2-3 TRBV20-1 few TGCAGTGCTAGGCGCTTGGGCACAGATACGCAGTATTTT CSARRLGTDTQYF
- TRBJ1-1 TRBV6-1 - TGTGCCAGCACAAGGGGTGGGATGAACACTGAAGCTTTCTTT CASTRGGMNTEAFF
- TRBJ2-1 TRBV20-1 - TGCAGTGCTAGCGTTGGGGGGCTCTCCTACAATGAGCAGTTCTTC CSASVGGLSYNEQFF
- TRBJ2-5 TRBV20-1 few TGCAGTGCTAGACCACAGGGTTACCAAGAGACCCAGTACTTC CSARPQGYQETQYF
- TRBJ2-7 TRBV10-3 few TGTGCCATCGCCGGGACTCAGGGGAGCCCCTACGAGCAGTACTTC CAIAGTQGSPYEQYF
TRBD1 TRBJ1-5 TRBV20-1 many TGCAGTGCTAGGGATAGGACAGGGGGGATCAATCAGCCCCAGCATTTT CSARDRTGGINQPQHF
TRBD1 TRBJ2-5 TRBV15 few TGTGCCACCAGCAGGACAGGGGGCGCATACGAGACCCAGTACTTC CATSRTGGAYETQYF
- TRBJ2-3 TRBV4-1 - TGCGCCAGCAGCCGCACCTTAGATACGCAGTATTTT CASSRTLDTQYF
- TRBJ2-3 TRBV5-1 many TGCGCCAGCAGCTTGGCCATTGGGGGAAGGGGCACAGATACGCAGTATTTT CASSLAIGGRGTDTQYF
TRBD2 TRBJ2-5 TRBV7-2 few TGTGCCAGCAGCCGGGGACTAGCGGGCCTCCAAGAGACCCAGTACTTC CASSRGLAGLQETQYF
- TRBJ2-2 TRBV25-1 - TGTGCCAGCAGTGAATGGGCCACCAACACCGGGGAGCTGTTTTTT CASSEWATNTGELFF
- TRBJ2-1 TRBV7-8 - TGTGCCAGCAGCTTAGGCGAACTCGCGGCGTCCTACAATGAGCAGTTCTTC CASSLGELAASYNEQFF
- TRBJ2-6 TRBV5-8 few TGTGCCAGCAGCTTGGCCAGGGCAGAGAGCTCTGGGGCCAACGTCCTGACTTTC CASSLARAESSGANVLTF
- TRBJ1-1 TRBV6-1 few TGTGCCAGCAGTCCCACGGGGTATTTGAACACTGAAGCTTTCTTT CASSPTGYLNTEAFF
TRBD2 TRBJ2-7 TRBV15 few TGTGCCACCAGCAGAGATCGACTAGCGGGAGTCTACGAGCAGTACTTC CATSRDRLAGVYEQYF
- TRBJ2-3 TRBV20-1 few TGCAGTGCTAGCCCAGAATCAGATACGCAGTATTTT CSASPESDTQYF
TRBD2 TRBJ2-1 TRBV4-2 - TGTGCCAGCAGCCACCCGGAGCGGGGGGGTCACAATGAGCAGTTCTTC CASSHPERGGHNEQFF
TRBD2 TRBJ2-3 TRBV7-2 - TGTGCCAGCAGCCCACTAAGCGGGACGAGGACAGATACGCAGTATTTT CASSPLSGTRTDTQYF
TRBD1 TRBJ2-7 TRBV6-2/TRBV6-3 few TGTGCCAGCAGAGCGACAGGGCTGAGGTACGAGCAGTACTTC CASRATGLRYEQYF